The 2 T cell receptor beta chains presented below share a single source sample, sequenced in a study of tumor and adjacent non-tumor tissue in lung cancer listed by TCRdb under 2018. The library was obtained by multiplex PCR. The sample was run on an Illumina HiSeq 2500. Following protocols modified from ARM-PCR, the researchers constructed TCRbeta libraries through three rounds of nested PCR with primers (Table S4). Using fastp trimming at Q25 and MiXCR clonotype assembly, TCRdb reanalyzed the public sequencing data and kept in-frame beta chains. Each CDR3 protein gets just one entry, which takes the most common genes and DNA from the rows behind it. In all, the sample holds some 95,000 distinct CDR3 sequences, and 80% of those were seen once. The ten most abundant clones make up about 29% of the sample. RNA was isolated from bulk, unsorted tissue, and RNA quality was assessed with a NanoDrop ND-1000 and an Agilent 2100. Normal lung samples were distant non-tumor tissue taken more than 3 cm from the tumor edge.

Sequencing used distant non-tumor lung tissue. These receptors all come from a man in his sixties with small cell lung cancer.

Notes on this clonotype: The junction differs from germline at one of its ends, possibly a read error. V is TRBV9 and J is TRBJ2-2, with 12 bases that match TRBD2. The germline V gene has CDR1 SGDLS and CDR2 YYNGEE. The CDR3 length is 16 residues. The CDR3 spells CVSSSILAGGIGELFF. The CDR3, as DNA: TGTGTCAGCAGCTCCATCCTAGCGGGAGGGATCGGGGAGCTGTTTTTT. Full variable domain (outside the CDR3, taken from reference TRBV9 and TRBJ2-2): DSGVTQTPKHLITATGQRVTLRCSPRSGDLSVYWYQQSLDQGLQFLIQYYNGEERAKGNILERFSAQQFPDLHSELNLSSLELGDSALYFCVSSSILAGGIGELFFGEGSRLTVL.

A word on this clonotype: One end of the junction does not line up with germline, which may come from a read error. This chain joins TRBV11-3 and TRBJ2-7, with 9 bases fitting TRBD1. The CDR3 has 15 residues. Germline V CDR1 and CDR2: SGHNT, YENEEA. CDR3 coding DNA: TGTGCCAGTAGCTACCGGGACAGGGAACCCTACGAGCAGTACTTC. As protein: CASSYRDREPYEQYF.